This T cell receptor (beta chain) was captured by sequencing in a study of T cell responses to AZD1222 COVID-19 vaccine. Sequenced by immunoSEQ multiplex PCR; TCRdb stores in-frame clones only, minus some. The table shows about 110,000 clones, with roughly 92% occurring only once. Details on this clone: The antigen is undetermined.

General study findings and limits: CD4 TCRs associated with vaccination spanned spike, dominating at 160-218 and 743-854.

CDR3 length: 15 amino acids. V was trimmed by 3 bases and J by 8 bases, leaving 22 bases between them. Looked up from germline, CDR1 is GTSNPN and CDR2 is SVGIG (reference sequence). The material sequenced was peripheral blood, taken 28 days after the second AZD1222 dose. The receptor comes from an adult who received the AZD1222 COVID-19 vaccine. The chain combines TRBV30 with TRBJ1-2; tentatively, D is TRBD1 (5 bases). CDR3 nucleotide sequence: TGTGCCTGGAGATACCTCCTCGGGAAAGGGGTCGGCTACACCTTC. Protein: CAWRYLLGKGVGYTF.